This record looks at one T cell receptor beta chain sequence and its context. The antigen remains undetermined. The CDR3 runs to 15 residues. Trimming removed 8 bases from V and 6 bases from J, with 23 bases in between. Per germline, CDR1 GTSNPN and CDR2 SVGIG (reference sequence). Both 60 Vbeta primers and 13 Jbeta primers went into the PCR. Generated by immunoSEQ multiplex PCR, the TCRdb table keeps only in-frame clones and is missing some. The repertoire has fewer than 100,000 clones, around four fifths of them found once; the top ten carry 0.76%. Unrecorded immune exposure was likely among donors, who were nominally healthy when sampled. The data derive from a study of cytomegalovirus exposure and HLA in healthy donors. Study-wide points: Later analysis placed DRB1 highest and HLA-C lowest in TCR association rates, which differed by HLA locus.

Sequencing was performed on PBMCs. The chain links TRBV30 to TRBJ2-1; a possible D gene is TRBD2 (5 bases). The receptor's source is a woman aged 60-75 years in good health and CMV-seronegative. CDR3 sequence (DNA): TGTGCCCGCTCGACCGGGCCCCCGGCGGGCAATGAGCAGTTCTTC. Its translation is CARSTGPPAGNEQFF.